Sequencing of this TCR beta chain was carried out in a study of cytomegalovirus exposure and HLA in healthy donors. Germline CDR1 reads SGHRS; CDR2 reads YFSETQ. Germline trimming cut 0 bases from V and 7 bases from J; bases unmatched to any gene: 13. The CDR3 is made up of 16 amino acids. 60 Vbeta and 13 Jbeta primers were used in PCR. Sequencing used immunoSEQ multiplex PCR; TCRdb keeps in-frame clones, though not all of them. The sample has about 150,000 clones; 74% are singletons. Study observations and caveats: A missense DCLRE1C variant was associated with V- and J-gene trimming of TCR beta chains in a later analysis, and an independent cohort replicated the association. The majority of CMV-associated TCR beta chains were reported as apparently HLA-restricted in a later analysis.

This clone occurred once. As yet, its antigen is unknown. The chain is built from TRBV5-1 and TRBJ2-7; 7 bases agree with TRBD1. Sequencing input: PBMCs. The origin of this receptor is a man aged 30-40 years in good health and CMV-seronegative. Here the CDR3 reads CASSLAEGAHPGEQYF. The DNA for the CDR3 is TGCGCCAGCAGCTTGGCCGAGGGGGCGCATCCGGGTGAGCAGTACTTC.